The present entry profiles one T cell receptor (beta chain) with its context. Its antigen is as yet unknown. This may be a read error, as it is one base from a much larger clone. TCRdb re-analysed the PCR reads in MiXCR, keeping a single row per CDR3 protein. The table shows roughly 40,000 distinct CDR3 sequences, with 24% occurring only once. The data were taken from a study of molecular identifiers for immune sequencing clone quantification. Study results and limitations: Effector cells had over 98% of their molecules in clones above 20 RNA copies, while naive cells had under 1%. Reports indicate spiked Jurkat TCR RNA from one cell could be found among 950,000 to 1,000,000 naive cells. Sizes of clones that are highly expanded could be underestimated (if identical TCR molecules share a barcode).

Germline V gives CDR1 SGHNT, CDR2 YYREEE (reference sequence). This CDR3 is built from 15 residues. After removal of 9 bases from V and 5 bases from J, the junction contained 14 bases not matched to a gene. Sorting selected naive CD8 T cells with a CD8+CD4-CCR7+CD45RA+ phenotype. J is TRBJ1-1 and V is TRBV5-4; 9 bases align to TRBD1. This receptor was identified in a human donor in good health. Some libraries in this study had Jurkat cell RNA spiked in. The sequenced sample consisted of naive CD8+ T cells from blood, with Jurkat cell RNA spiked in. The subset is: FACS-sorted CD8+CD4-CCR7+CD45RA+ naive T cells. The CDR3 DNA follows: TGTGCCAACAGGGGGCCCGGGACAGGGAGTACTGAAGCTTTCTTT. Amino acid sequence: CANRGPGTGSTEAFF.